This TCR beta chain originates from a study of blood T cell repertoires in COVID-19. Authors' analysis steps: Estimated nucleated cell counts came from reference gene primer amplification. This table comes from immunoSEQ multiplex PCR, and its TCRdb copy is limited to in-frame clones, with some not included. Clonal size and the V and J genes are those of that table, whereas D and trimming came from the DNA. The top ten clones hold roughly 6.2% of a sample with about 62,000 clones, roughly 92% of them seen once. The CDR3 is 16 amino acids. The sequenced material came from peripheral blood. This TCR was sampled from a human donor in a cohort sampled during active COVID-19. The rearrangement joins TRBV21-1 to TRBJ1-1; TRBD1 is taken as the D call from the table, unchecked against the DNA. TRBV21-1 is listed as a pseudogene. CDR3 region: CASSKDSGTANTEAFF. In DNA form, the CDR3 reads TGTGCCAGCAGCAAAGACTCCGGGACAGCTAACACTGAAGCTTTCTTT.